This T cell receptor beta chain is from a study of blood T cell repertoires in COVID-19. The overall study: T cells, B-cell-depleted T cells, or PBMCs supplied cDNA or gDNA.

Produced via immunoSEQ multiplex PCR; TCRdb's table is partial and in-frame only. This table holds 120,000 to 150,000 clones, 70% to 90% found once. V gave up 4 bases and J gave up 1 base, with 11 bases separating them. Germline CDR1 is SGHRS and CDR2 is YFSETQ. This CDR3 region has 14 residues. The specimen was peripheral blood. This chain connects TRBV5-1 to TRBJ2-5; D may be TRBD1 (6 bases). The receptor comes from a man between 60 and 75 years old with active or convalescent COVID-19. In DNA form, the CDR3 reads TGCGCCAGCAGCCTACGGACAGCCCAAGAGACCCAGTACTTC. Residues: CASSLRTAQETQYF.